The TCR beta chain under discussion was sequenced for a study of blood T cell repertoires in COVID-19. Study in general: T cells, B-cell-depleted T cells, or PBMCs provided the cDNA or gDNA that served as material.

The CDR3 has 13 amino acids. From germline, CDR1 is LGHDT and CDR2 YNNKEL (reference sequence). V was trimmed by 0 bases and J by 4 bases, leaving 6 bases between them. Produced via immunoSEQ multiplex PCR; TCRdb's table is partial and in-frame only. The data show 250,000 to 300,000 clones, with about 86% seen just once and under 4.5% held by the top ten. About this clone itself: This sample also contains other DNA sequences that code for the same CDR3.

The receptor was derived from a man between 25 and 39 years old with acute COVID-19. This sequence joins TRBV3-1 (or the pseudogene TRBV3-2) and TRBJ1-1; D is unresolved. The sequenced sample was PBMCs or T cells enriched from blood (not recorded which). This CDR3 reads CASSQDRGTEAFF. The CDR3 nucleotides are TGTGCCAGCAGCCAAGACCGGGGCACTGAAGCTTTCTTT.